The 31 T cell receptor beta chains presented below share a single source sample, sequenced in a study of blood T cell repertoires in COVID-19. The repertoire was sequenced with immunoSEQ multiplex PCR; TCRdb's copy has only in-frame clones and lacks some. The sample lists 200,000 to 250,000 clones; roughly 87% were seen once. The specimen was peripheral blood. These receptors originate from a man aged 35 to 55 with active or convalescent COVID-19.

The rearrangement links TRBV28 to TRBJ1-2, with a weak D call TRBD1 (5 bases). V lost 10 bases and J lost 8, with 23 bases in between. The CDR3 runs to 14 residues. The germline CDR1 and CDR2 sequences are MDHEN and SYDVKM. The CDR3 sequence is CATPRGGASGGYTF. The CDR3 nucleotides are TGTGCCACCCCACGAGGAGGGGCGTCTGGGGGCTACACCTTC.

The chain joins TRBV4-2 to TRBJ1-1; 7 positions match TRBD1. CDR3 length equals 16 residues. From germline, CDR1 is LGHNA and CDR2 YNFKEQ. V was clipped by 1 base and J by 8 bases; unmatched bases: 13. The CDR3 nucleotides are TGTGCCAGCAGCCAAGGTACGTTGACAGGGTCTCCCGAAGCTTTCTTT. Translated, it gives CASSQGTLTGSPEAFF.

The rearrangement uses TRBV5-6 and TRBJ1-5; possibly TRBD1 for D (5 bases). Germline assignment: CDR1 SGHDT and CDR2 YYEEEE. CDR3 length: 14 amino acids. Trimming pared 4 bases from V and 4 bases from J, leaving 12 bases between. The CDR3 sequence is CASSTGTENQPQHF. CDR3 DNA: TGTGCCAGCAGCACTGGGACTGAGAATCAGCCCCAGCATTTT.

The rearrangement joins TRBV4-2 to TRBJ2-3; TRBD2 aligns across 7 bases. CDR1 LGHNA and CDR2 YNFKEQ come from the germline V gene. With V trimmed by 0 bases and J by 2 bases, 8 bases remained unmatched. The CDR3 has 17 residues. CDR3 amino acids: CASSQEGSRGDTDTQYF. Here the CDR3 DNA reads TGTGCCAGCAGCCAAGAAGGTAGCCGGGGGGACACAGATACGCAGTATTTT.

This clone turned up a few times. The chain has TRBV9 and TRBJ1-5; possible D gene TRBD1, 5 bases. Trimming removed 4 bases from V and 5 bases from J, with 16 bases in between. This CDR3 spans 15 amino acids. Germline V lookup: CDR1 SGDLS, CDR2 YYNGEE. CDR3 amino acids: CASSPRGSLDQPQHF. In nucleotides, the CDR3 is TGTGCCAGCAGCCCAAGGGGCTCGTTGGATCAGCCCCAGCATTTT.

The V and J genes are TRBV6-5 and TRBJ1-1, with TRBD1 identical over 7 bases. Germline lookup yields CDR1 MNHEY and CDR2 SVGAGI. V dropped 5 bases and J dropped 12; count of bases not matched to a gene: 12. There are 13 residues in the CDR3. CDR3 protein: CASSHKDRFPPFF. Here the CDR3 DNA reads TGTGCCAGCAGTCACAAGGACAGGTTTCCTCCTTTCTTT.

This clone was picked up one time. This chain joins TRBV2 and TRBJ2-6, with a tentative D call TRBD1 (7 bases). Germline CDR1 reads SNHLY; CDR2 reads FYNNEI. The CDR3 loop spans 14 amino acids. The CDR3 nucleotides read TGTGGCTCGACAGGGAGGACTGGGGCCAACGTCCTGACTTTC. Protein sequence: CGSTGRTGANVLTF.

The chain joins TRBV6-5 to TRBJ2-2, with 8 bases fitting TRBD2. The J segment lost 5 bases and the V segment lost 7 bases, leaving 6 bases of the junction unmatched. CDR3 length: 14 amino acids. Germline CDR1 reads MNHEY; CDR2 reads SVGAGI. The CDR3 bases are TGTGCCAGCACTGGCGGGAGGTGGACCGGGGAGCTGTTTTTT. It specifies CASTGGRWTGELFF.

The V call is TRBV27, the J call TRBJ1-2; maybe TRBD1 (6 bases). This CDR3 has 15 residues. Germline V gene lookup returns CDR1 MNHEY and CDR2 SMNVEV (reference sequence). V was trimmed by 4 bases and J by 4 bases, leaving 16 bases between them. The CDR3 bases are TGTGCCAGCAGTTGGGCAGTGGGGGCGGGCTATGGCTACACCTTC. This sequence encodes CASSWAVGAGYGYTF.

Many counts were recorded for this clone. The chain employs TRBV5-4 and TRBJ2-2; 9 bases fit TRBD2. Germline lookup yields CDR1 SGHNT and CDR2 YYREEE (reference sequence). This CDR3 has 16 amino acids. Trimming removed 4 bases from V and 4 bases from J; junction bases left unmatched: 8. The CDR3 is CASSTPAGGGTGELFF. The DNA for the CDR3 is TGTGCCAGCAGCACCCCTGCGGGGGGGGGCACCGGGGAGCTGTTTTTT.

V usage is TRBV19 and J usage is TRBJ2-1, with 10 positions matching TRBD1. CDR1 is LNHDA and CDR2 is SQIVND in the germline V gene (reference sequence). The CDR3 runs 14 residues. Trimming cost V 4 bases and J 8 bases; bases outside gene matches: 5. CDR3 sequence: CASSKRQGADEQFF. As DNA, the CDR3 is TGTGCCAGTAGTAAGAGACAGGGGGCCGATGAGCAGTTCTTC.

On this clone: An end of the junction differs from the germline gene, which may be a read error. The chain has TRBV6-5 and TRBJ2-7, with D unresolved. Germline V gene lookup returns CDR1 MNHEY and CDR2 SVGAGI. The CDR3 runs to 11 residues. In nucleotides, the CDR3 is TGTGCCAGCAGTTCTGGGTGGGCTCAGGACTTC. Encoded protein: CASSSGWAQDF.

This sequence joins TRBV5-8 and TRBJ1-2, with 9 bases fitting TRBD1. Trimming took 0 bases from V and 6 from J; bases not matched to a gene: 6. Germline CDR1 reads SGHTS; CDR2 reads YDEGEE. The CDR3 length is 15 residues. CDR3 nucleotide sequence: TGTGCCAGCAGCTTGGGGTGGGACAGGGTCCATGGCTACACCTTC. This gives the protein CASSLGWDRVHGYTF.

This clone appeared once. The chain carries TRBV7-2 and TRBJ2-5; TRBD2 aligns across 11 bases. Germline V gene lookup returns CDR1 SGHTA and CDR2 FQGNSA. The J segment lost 1 base and the V segment lost 4 bases, leaving 8 bases of the junction unmatched. This CDR3 region has 17 residues. Written as DNA, the CDR3 is TGTGCCAGCAGCTCACTGACTAGCGGGGCGCTCCAAGAGACCCAGTACTTC. Translated: CASSSLTSGALQETQYF.

This chain links TRBV11-2 with TRBJ2-7; TRBD1 aligns across 7 bases. CDR3 length: 17 amino acids. V was clipped by 5 bases and J by 0 bases; unmatched bases: 13. Germline V gene sequence: CDR1 SGHAT, CDR2 FQNNGV. CDR3 region: CASSPDFGTVYSYEQYF. DNA for the CDR3: TGTGCCAGCAGCCCTGATTTCGGGACAGTTTACTCCTACGAGCAGTACTTC. The entire variable domain, with the rest obtained from reference TRBV11-2 and TRBJ2-7, is as follows: EAGVAQSPRYKIIEKRQSVAFWCNPISGHATLYWYQQILGQGPKLLIQFQNNGVVDDSQLPKDRFSAERLKGVDSTLKIQPAKLEDSAVYLCASSPDFGTVYSYEQYFGPGTRLTVT.

The genes are TRBV7-9 and TRBJ1-3; TRBD1 aligns across 7 bases. CDR3 size: 13 residues. The germline V gene has CDR1 SEHNR and CDR2 FQNEAQ (reference sequence). V shed 5 bases, J shed 2 bases, and the junction held 0 bases outside the gene matches. Written as DNA, the CDR3 is TGTGCCAGCAGCCAGGGGGCTGGAAACACCATATATTTT. Protein sequence: CASSQGAGNTIYF. The whole variable domain, filled in from reference TRBV7-9 and TRBJ1-3, reads DTGVSQNPRHKITKRGQNVTFRCDPISEHNRLYWYRQTLGQGPEFLTYFQNEAQLEKSRLLSDRFSAERPKGSFSTLEIQRTEQGDSAMYLCASSQGAGNTIYFGEGSWLTVV.

This chain links TRBV19 with TRBJ2-2; 9 nucleotides line up with TRBD1. This CDR3 contains 17 residues. J gave up 4 bases and V 3 bases, and 9 bases lay outside the gene matches. Per the germline V gene, CDR1 is LNHDA and CDR2 is SQIVND (reference sequence). The CDR3 spells CASSIGGDRVITGELFF. CDR3 in DNA: TGTGCCAGTAGTATCGGCGGGGACAGGGTGATCACCGGGGAGCTGTTTTTT.

CDR3 coding DNA: TGTGCCTGGACCGTAGGACTACCAAACACAGATACGCAGTATTTT. It codes for CAWTVGLPNTDTQYF. The chain links TRBV30 to TRBJ2-3, with D possibly matching TRBD2 (6 bases). Germline V lookup: CDR1 GTSNPN, CDR2 SVGIG (reference sequence). V lost 4 bases, J lost 2 bases, and 16 bases lay in between. This CDR3 has 15 residues.

V gene TRBV28 combines with J gene TRBJ1-5; 9 positions match TRBD1. The CDR3 length is 15 residues. From germline, CDR1 is MDHEN and CDR2 SYDVKM. V lost 5 bases to trimming and J lost 7 bases; unmatched junction nucleotides: 9. The CDR3: CASSTRTGVGQPQHF. The CDR3, as DNA: TGTGCCAGCAGTACCCGGACAGGGGTCGGCCAGCCCCAGCATTTT.

The chain links TRBV6-5 to TRBJ1-2; D might be TRBD1 (5 bases). Germline-derived CDR1 and CDR2 are MNHEY and SVGAGI. V was cut by 3 bases and J by 3 bases, with 11 bases left in between. This CDR3 has 14 amino acids. The CDR3 spells CASSYNRQYYGYTF. CDR3 nucleotide sequence: TGTGCCAGCAGTTATAACAGGCAATACTATGGCTACACCTTC.

The CDR3 bases are TGCGCCAGCAGATCCGGGACAGGGGATCAGCCCCAGCATTTT. This translates into CASRSGTGDQPQHF. The genes are TRBV5-1 and TRBJ1-5, with 10 bases matching TRBD1. Germline V gives CDR1 SGHRS, CDR2 YFSETQ. The ends lost 5 bases at V and 5 bases at J; junction bases unmatched: 4. The CDR3 has 14 residues. Full variable domain (rest looked up from reference TRBV5-1 and TRBJ1-5): KAGVTQTPRYLIKTRGQQVTLSCSPISGHRSVSWYQQTPGQGLQFLFEYFSETQRNKGNFPGRFSGRQFSNSRSEMNVSTLELGDSALYLCASRSGTGDQPQHFGDGTRLSIL.

The rearrangement links TRBV18 to TRBJ1-1; unclear D gene. V gave up 10 bases and J gave up 7 bases, with 16 bases separating them. Germline CDR1 and CDR2: KGHSH and LQKENI. The CDR3 runs to 12 residues. The CDR3 region has the DNA TGTGCCACCAAACCGGGCGGGCTTGAAGCTTTCTTT. It codes for CATKPGGLEAFF.

This chain connects TRBV19 to TRBJ1-5; 7 bases line up with TRBD1. V dropped 5 bases and J dropped 9; count of bases not matched to a gene: 13. Germline-derived CDR1 and CDR2 are LNHDA and SQIVND (reference sequence). The CDR3 sequence is 15 residues long. DNA for the CDR3: TGTGCCAGTAGTCCCCAAGGGGGCCCCTTGTCGCCCCAGCATTTT. Translation gives CASSPQGGPLSPQHF.

The rearrangement links TRBV28 to TRBJ2-5, with 7 positions matching TRBD2. V shed 6 bases and J 5 bases; nucleotides not matched to a gene: 15. Germline values: CDR1 MDHEN, CDR2 SYDVKM. The CDR3 totals 16 residues. CDR3 region: CASSTVTRLASETQYF. CDR3 DNA sequence: TGTGCCAGCAGCACAGTAACAAGACTAGCAAGCGAGACCCAGTACTTC.

V is TRBV5-1 and J is TRBJ1-4; D remains ambiguous. Germline V gives CDR1 SGHRS, CDR2 YFSETQ. Deletions cut 1 base from V and 0 bases from J, with 16 bases between. The CDR3 is 18 residues long. CDR3 in amino acids: CASSLSADVGATNEKLFF. DNA for the CDR3: TGCGCCAGCAGCTTGTCGGCTGATGTAGGAGCAACTAATGAAAAACTGTTTTTT.

The V gene is TRBV19, the J gene TRBJ1-1; 9 nucleotides line up with TRBD1. This CDR3 region has 13 residues. V shed 8 bases, J shed 7 bases, and the junction held 8 bases outside the gene matches. Per the germline V gene, CDR1 is LNHDA and CDR2 is SQIVND (reference sequence). DNA of the CDR3: TGTGCCAGTTCGAAGGTGGGACAGGGTGAAGCTTTCTTT. Residues: CASSKVGQGEAFF.

This clone was seen more than once but under ten times. The rearrangement joins TRBV2 to TRBJ1-4; a weak D match, TRBD1 (5 bases). Trimming pared 4 bases from V and 2 bases from J, leaving 8 bases between. Germline loops: CDR1 SNHLY, CDR2 FYNNEI. CDR3 length: 14 residues. The CDR3 here is CASSVGGTNEKLFF. DNA of the CDR3: TGTGCCAGCAGTGTGGGGGGGACTAATGAAAAACTGTTTTTT.

The chain uses TRBV2 and TRBJ1-3, with 7 nucleotides matching TRBD1. Germline trimming cut 7 bases from V and 4 bases from J; bases unmatched to any gene: 16. The CDR3 totals 17 residues. Germline CDR1 and CDR2: SNHLY and FYNNEI. CDR3 residues: CASTDGGGASSGNTIYF. The CDR3 nucleotides are TGTGCCAGCACCGATGGAGGGGGCGCGTCCTCCGGAAACACCATATATTTT.

This chain uses TRBV28 with TRBJ2-7; D may be TRBD2 (6 bases). The CDR3 extends over 16 amino acids. From germline, CDR1 is MDHEN and CDR2 SYDVKM. The germline V and J ends were trimmed by 5 bases and 1 base, with 18 bases remaining between them. CDR3 nucleotide sequence: TGTGCCAGCAGTCCACTCTTTGGGCGGGGTTCCTACGAGCAGTACTTC. It is translated as CASSPLFGRGSYEQYF.

This chain joins TRBV3-1 (or the pseudogene TRBV3-2) and TRBJ2-6, with a tentative D call TRBD2 (6 bases). CDR1 is LGHDT, CDR2 YNNKEL, per germline (reference sequence). CDR3 size: 16 residues. Trimming left V 4 bases short and J 4 bases short, with 14 bases between. CDR3 in amino acids: CASSRLELTGANVLTF. The CDR3, as DNA: TGTGCCAGCAGCCGACTAGAGCTAACCGGGGCCAACGTCCTGACTTTC.

This clone was seen only a few times. The V gene is TRBV5-1, the J gene TRBJ2-2, with D possibly matching TRBD2 (5 bases). Germline V gives CDR1 SGHRS, CDR2 YFSETQ. Trimming took off 1 base at V and 1 base at J, with 8 bases between the two ends. The CDR3 covers 15 residues. The CDR3, as DNA: TGCGCCAGCAGCTTGCCAGGAGGGAACACCGGGGAGCTGTTTTTT. Protein product: CASSLPGGNTGELFF.